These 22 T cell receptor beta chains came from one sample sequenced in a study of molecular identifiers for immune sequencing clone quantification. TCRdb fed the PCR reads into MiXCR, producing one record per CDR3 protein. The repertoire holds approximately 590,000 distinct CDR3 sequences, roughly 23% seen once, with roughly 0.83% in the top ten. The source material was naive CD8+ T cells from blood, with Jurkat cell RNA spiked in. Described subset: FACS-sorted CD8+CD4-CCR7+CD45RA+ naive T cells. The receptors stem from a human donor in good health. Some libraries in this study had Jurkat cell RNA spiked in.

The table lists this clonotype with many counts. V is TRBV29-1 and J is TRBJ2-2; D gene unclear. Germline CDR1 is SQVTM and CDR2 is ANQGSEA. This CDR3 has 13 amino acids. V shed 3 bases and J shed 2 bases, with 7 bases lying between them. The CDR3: CSVEYGNTGELFF. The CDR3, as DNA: TGCAGCGTTGAGTACGGAAACACCGGGGAGCTGTTTTTT.

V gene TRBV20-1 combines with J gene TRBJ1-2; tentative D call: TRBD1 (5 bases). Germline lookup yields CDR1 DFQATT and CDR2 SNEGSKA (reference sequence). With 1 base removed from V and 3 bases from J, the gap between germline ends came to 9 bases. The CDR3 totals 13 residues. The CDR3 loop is CSARGDGDYGYTF. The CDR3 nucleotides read TGCAGTGCTAGAGGGGACGGGGACTATGGCTACACCTTC.

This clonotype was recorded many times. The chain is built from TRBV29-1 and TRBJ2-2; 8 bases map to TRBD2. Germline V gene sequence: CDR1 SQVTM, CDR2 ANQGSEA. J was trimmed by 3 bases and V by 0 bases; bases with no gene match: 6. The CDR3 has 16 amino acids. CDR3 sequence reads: CSVEEVRGGDTGELFF. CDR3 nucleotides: TGCAGCGTTGAAGAGGTCCGGGGGGGGGACACCGGGGAGCTGTTTTTT.

The CDR3, as DNA: TGTGCCAGCAGTGATGTAGCGCGGGAGCAGTTCTTC. This gives the protein CASSDVAREQFF. This chain joins TRBV2 and TRBJ2-1; TRBD2 is a possible D gene (5 bases). V lost 3 bases and J 10 bases, leaving 10 bases between the germline ends. There are 12 residues in the CDR3. The V gene's germline CDR1 is SNHLY and CDR2 FYNNEI.

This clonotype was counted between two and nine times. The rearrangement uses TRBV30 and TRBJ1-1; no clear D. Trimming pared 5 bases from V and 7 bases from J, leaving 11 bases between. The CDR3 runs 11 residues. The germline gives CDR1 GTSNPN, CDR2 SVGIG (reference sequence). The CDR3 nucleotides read TGTGCCTGGGACGATGTGTATGAAGCTTTCTTT. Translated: CAWDDVYEAFF.

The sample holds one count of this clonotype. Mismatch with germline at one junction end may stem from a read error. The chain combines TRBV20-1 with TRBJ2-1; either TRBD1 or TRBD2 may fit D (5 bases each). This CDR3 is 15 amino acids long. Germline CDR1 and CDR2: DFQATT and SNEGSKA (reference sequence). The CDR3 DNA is TGCAGTGCTAGAGACGCGGGCAGGGTTCTGAATGCGCAGTTCTTC. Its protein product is CSARDAGRVLNAQFF.

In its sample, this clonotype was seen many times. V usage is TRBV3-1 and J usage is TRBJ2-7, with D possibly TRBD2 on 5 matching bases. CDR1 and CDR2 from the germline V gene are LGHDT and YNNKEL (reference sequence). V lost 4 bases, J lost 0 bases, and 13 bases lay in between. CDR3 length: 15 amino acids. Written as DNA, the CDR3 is TGTGCCAGCAGCCCCCAGGCGGGTCGCTCCTACGAGCAGTACTTC. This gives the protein CASSPQAGRSYEQYF.

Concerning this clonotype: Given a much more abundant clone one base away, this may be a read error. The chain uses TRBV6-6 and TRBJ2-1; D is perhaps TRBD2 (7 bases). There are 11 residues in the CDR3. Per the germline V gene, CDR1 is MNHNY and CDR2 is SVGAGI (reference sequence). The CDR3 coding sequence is TGTGCCAGCAGGGGGGGGCATGAGCAGTCCTTC. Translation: CASRGGHEQSF.

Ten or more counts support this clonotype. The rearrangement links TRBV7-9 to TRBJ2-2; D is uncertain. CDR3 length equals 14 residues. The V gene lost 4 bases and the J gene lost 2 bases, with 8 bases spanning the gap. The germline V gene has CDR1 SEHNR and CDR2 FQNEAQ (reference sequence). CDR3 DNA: TGTGCCAGCAGCTACTCAGATAACACCGGGGAGCTGTTTTTT. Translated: CASSYSDNTGELFF.

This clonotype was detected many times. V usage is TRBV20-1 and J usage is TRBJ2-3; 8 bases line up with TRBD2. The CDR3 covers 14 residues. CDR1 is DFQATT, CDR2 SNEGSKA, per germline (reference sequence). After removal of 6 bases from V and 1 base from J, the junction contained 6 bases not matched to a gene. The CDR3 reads CSAPPLAGTDTQYF. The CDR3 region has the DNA TGCAGTGCGCCCCCACTAGCGGGCACAGATACGCAGTATTTT.

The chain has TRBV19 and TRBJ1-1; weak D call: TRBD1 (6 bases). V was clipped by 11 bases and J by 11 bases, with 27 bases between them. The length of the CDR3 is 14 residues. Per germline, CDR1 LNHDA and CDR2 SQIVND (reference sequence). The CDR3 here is CAAEVQGSTPEAFF. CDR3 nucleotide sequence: TGTGCCGCTGAAGTGCAGGGGTCCACCCCAGAGGCTTTCTTT.

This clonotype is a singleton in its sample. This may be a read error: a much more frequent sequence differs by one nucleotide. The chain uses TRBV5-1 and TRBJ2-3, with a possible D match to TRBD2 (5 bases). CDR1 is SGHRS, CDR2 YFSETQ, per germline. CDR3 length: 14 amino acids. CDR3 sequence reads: CASSPDPGSDMQYF. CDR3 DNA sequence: TGCGCCAGCAGCCCCGATCCGGGGTCAGATATGCAGTATTTT.

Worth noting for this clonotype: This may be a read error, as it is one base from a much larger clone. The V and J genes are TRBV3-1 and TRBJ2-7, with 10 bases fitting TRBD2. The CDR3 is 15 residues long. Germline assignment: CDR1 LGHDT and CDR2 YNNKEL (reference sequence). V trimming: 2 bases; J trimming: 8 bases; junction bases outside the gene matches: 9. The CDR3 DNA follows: TGTGCCAGCAGCCAAAGCGCAGGACTAGCGGACCAGCAGTACTTC. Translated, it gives CASSQSAGLADQQYF.

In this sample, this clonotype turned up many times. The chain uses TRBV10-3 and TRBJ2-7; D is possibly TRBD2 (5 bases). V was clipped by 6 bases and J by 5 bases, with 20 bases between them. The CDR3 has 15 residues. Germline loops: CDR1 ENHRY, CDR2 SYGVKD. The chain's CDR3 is CAISEGSATGHEQYF. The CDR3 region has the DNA TGTGCCATCAGCGAAGGTAGCGCAACCGGGCACGAGCAGTACTTC.

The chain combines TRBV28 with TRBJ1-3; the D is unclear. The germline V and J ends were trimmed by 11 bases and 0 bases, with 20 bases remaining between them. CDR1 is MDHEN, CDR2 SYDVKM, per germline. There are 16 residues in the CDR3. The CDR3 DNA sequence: TGTGCCGGTGCTCCCGTAACGGGGATCTCTGGAAACACCATATATTTT. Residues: CAGAPVTGISGNTIYF.

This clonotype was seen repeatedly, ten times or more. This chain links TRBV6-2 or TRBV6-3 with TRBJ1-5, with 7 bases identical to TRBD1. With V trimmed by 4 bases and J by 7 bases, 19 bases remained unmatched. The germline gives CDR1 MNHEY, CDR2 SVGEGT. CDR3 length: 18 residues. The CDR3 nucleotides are TGTGCCAGCAGTTTTCCACAAAGAATGGACAGGACCGAACAGCCCCAGCATTTT. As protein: CASSFPQRMDRTEQPQHF.

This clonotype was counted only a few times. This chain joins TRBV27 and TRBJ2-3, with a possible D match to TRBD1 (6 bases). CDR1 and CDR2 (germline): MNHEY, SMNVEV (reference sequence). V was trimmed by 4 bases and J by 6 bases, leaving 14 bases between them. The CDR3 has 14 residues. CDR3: CASSSGTTVDTQYF. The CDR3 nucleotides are TGTGCCAGCAGTTCGGGGACAACCGTGGATACGCAGTATTTT.

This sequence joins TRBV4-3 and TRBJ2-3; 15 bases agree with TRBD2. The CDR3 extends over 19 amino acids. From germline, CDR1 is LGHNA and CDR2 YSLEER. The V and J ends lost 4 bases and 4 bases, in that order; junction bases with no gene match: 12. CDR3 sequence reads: CASSPDVGLAGGLADTQYF. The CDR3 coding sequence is TGCGCCAGCAGCCCAGATGTGGGACTAGCGGGAGGATTGGCAGATACGCAGTATTTT.

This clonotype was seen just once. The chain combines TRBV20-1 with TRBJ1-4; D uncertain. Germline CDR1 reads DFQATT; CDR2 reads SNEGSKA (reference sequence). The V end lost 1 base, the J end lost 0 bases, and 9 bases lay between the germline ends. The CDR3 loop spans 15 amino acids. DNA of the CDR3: TGCAGTGCTAGAGTGGTACCCGCAACTAATGAAAAACTGTTTTTT. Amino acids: CSARVVPATNEKLFF.

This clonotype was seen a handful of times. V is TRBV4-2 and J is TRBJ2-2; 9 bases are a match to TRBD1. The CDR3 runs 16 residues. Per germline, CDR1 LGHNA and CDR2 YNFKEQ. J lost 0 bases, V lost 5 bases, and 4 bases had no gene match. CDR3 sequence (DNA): TGTGCCAGCAGCTATGGGACAGGGCCGAACACCGGGGAGCTGTTTTTT. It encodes CASSYGTGPNTGELFF.

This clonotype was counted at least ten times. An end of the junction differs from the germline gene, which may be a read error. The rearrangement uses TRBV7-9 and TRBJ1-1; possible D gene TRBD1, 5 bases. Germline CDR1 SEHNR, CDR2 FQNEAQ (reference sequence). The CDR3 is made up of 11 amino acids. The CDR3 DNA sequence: TGTGCCAGCAATCCACTTCCGGGACCCAACTTT. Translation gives CASNPLPGPNF.

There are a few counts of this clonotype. DNA of the CDR3: TGTGCCAGCAGCCTAACGTCCGGGGTAGAGACCCAGTACTTC. Translation gives CASSLTSGVETQYF. The gene calls are TRBV13 and TRBJ2-5, with a possible D match to TRBD2 (5 bases). The V gene lost 5 bases and the J gene lost 4 bases, with 14 bases spanning the gap. The length of the CDR3 is 14 residues. The V gene's germline CDR1 is PRHDT and CDR2 FYEKMQ (reference sequence).